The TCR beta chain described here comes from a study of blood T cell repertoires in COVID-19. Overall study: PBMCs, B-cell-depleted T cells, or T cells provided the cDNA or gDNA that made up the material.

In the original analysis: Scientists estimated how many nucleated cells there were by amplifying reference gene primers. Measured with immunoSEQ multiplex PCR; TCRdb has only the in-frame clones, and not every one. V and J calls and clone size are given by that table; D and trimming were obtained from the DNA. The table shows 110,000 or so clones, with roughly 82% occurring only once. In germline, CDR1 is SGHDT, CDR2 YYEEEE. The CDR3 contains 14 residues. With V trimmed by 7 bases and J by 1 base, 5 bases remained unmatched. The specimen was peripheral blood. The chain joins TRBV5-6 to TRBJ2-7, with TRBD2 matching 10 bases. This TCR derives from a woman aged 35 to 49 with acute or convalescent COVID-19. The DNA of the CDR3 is TGTGCCAGCGGGTTAGCGGGGGGATCCTACGAGCAGTACTTC. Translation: CASGLAGGSYEQYF. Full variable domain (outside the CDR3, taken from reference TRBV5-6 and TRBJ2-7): DAGVTQSPTHLIKTRGQQVTLRCSPKSGHDTVSWYQQALGQGPQFIFQYYEEEERQRGNFPDRFSGHQFPNYSSELNVNALLLGDSALYLCASGLAGGSYEQYFGPGTRLTVT.